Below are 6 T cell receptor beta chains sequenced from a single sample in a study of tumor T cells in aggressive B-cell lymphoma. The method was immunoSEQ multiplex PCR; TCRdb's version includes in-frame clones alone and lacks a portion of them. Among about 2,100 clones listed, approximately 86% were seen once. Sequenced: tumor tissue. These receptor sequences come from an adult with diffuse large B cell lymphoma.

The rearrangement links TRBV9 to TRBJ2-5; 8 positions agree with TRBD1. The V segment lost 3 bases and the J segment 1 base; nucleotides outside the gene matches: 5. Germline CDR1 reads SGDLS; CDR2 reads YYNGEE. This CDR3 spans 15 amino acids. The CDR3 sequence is CASSAGGLRQETQYF. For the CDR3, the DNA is TGTGCCAGCAGCGCAGGGGGCCTACGCCAAGAGACCCAGTACTTC.

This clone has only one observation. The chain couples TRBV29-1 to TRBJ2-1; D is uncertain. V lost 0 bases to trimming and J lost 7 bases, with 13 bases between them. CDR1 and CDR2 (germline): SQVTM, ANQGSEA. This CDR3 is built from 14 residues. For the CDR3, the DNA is TGCAGCGTTGAAGATCTCCAGGCCCTAAATGAGCAGTTCTTC. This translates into CSVEDLQALNEQFF.

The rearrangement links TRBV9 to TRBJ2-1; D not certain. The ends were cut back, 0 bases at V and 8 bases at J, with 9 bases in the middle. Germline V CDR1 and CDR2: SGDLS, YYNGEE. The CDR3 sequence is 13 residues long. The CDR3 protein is CASSVVLGDEQFF. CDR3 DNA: TGTGCCAGCAGCGTAGTTCTAGGAGATGAGCAGTTCTTC. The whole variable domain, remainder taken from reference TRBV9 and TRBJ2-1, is DSGVTQTPKHLITATGQRVTLRCSPRSGDLSVYWYQQSLDQGLQFLIQYYNGEERAKGNILERFSAQQFPDLHSELNLSSLELGDSALYFCASSVVLGDEQFFGPGTRLTVL.

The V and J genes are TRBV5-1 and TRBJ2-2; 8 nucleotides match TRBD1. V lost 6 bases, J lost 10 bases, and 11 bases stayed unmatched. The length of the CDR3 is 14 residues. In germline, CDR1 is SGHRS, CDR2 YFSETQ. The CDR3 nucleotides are TGCGCCAGCATGAGACAGGGGATGGGCGAGGAGCTGTTTTTT. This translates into CASMRQGMGEELFF.

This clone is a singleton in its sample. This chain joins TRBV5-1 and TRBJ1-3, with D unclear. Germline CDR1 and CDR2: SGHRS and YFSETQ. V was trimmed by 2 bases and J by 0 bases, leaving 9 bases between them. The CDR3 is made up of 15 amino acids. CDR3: CASSLDPGSGNTIYF. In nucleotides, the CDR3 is TGCGCCAGCAGCTTAGATCCAGGCTCTGGAAACACCATATATTTT.

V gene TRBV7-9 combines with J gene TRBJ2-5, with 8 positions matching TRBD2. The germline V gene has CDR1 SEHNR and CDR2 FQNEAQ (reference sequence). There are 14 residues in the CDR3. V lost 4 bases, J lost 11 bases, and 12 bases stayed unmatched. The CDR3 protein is CASSSRTSQEIQYF. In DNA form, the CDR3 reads TGTGCCAGCAGCTCTAGGACTAGCCAAGAGATTCAGTACTTC. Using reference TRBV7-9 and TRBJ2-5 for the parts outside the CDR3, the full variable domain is DTGVSQNPRHKITKRGQNVTFRCDPISEHNRLYWYRQTLGQGPEFLTYFQNEAQLEKSRLLSDRFSAERPKGSFSTLEIQRTEQGDSAMYLCASSSRTSQEIQYFGPGTRLLVL.